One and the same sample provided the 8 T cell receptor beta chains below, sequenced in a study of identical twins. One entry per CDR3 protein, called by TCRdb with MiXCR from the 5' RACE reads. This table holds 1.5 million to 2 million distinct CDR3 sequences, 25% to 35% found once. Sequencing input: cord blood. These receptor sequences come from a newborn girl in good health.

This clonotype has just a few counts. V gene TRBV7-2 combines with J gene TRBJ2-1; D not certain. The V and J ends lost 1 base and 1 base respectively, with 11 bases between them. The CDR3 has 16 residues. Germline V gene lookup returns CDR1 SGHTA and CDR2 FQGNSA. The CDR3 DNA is TGTGCCAGCAGCTTAGTGGCTAGGCCATCCTACAATGAGCAGTTCTTC. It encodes CASSLVARPSYNEQFF.

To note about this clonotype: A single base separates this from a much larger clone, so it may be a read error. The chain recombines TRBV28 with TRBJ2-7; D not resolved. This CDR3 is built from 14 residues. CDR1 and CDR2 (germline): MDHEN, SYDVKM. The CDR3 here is CTSSFSGLSYEQYF. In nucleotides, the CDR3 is TGTACCAGCAGTTTCTCAGGCCTCTCCTACGAGCAGTACTTC.

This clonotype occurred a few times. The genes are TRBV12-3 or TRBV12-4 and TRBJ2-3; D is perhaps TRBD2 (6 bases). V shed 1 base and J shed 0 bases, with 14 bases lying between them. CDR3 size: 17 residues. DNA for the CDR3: TGTGCCAGCAGTTTAGTTGGGTTAGCGGCGAGCACAGATACGCAGTATTTT. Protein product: CASSLVGLAASTDTQYF.

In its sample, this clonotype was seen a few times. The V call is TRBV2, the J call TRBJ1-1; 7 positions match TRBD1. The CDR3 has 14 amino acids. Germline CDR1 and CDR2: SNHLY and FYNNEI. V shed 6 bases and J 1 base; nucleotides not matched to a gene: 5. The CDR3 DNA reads TGTGCCAGCAGGCGGGACAGATCGAACACTGAAGCTTTCTTT. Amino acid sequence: CASRRDRSNTEAFF.

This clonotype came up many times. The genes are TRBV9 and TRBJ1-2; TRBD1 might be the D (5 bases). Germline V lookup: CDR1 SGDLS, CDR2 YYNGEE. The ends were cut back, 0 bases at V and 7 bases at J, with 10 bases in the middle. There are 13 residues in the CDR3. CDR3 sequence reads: CASSVAGTSGYTF. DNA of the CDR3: TGTGCCAGCAGCGTAGCAGGGACTAGTGGCTACACCTTC.

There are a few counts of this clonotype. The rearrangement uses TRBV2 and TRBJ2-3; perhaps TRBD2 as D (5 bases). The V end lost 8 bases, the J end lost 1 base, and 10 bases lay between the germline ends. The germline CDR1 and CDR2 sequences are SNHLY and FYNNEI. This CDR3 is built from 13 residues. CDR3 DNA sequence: TGTGCCAGCCTGAATAGCGGCACAGATACGCAGTATTTT. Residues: CASLNSGTDTQYF.

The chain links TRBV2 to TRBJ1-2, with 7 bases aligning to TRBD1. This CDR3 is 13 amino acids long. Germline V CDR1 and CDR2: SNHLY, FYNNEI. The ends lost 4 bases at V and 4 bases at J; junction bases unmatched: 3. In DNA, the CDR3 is TGTGCCAGCAGTGTAGAGGGGGCCTATGGCTACACCTTC. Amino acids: CASSVEGAYGYTF.

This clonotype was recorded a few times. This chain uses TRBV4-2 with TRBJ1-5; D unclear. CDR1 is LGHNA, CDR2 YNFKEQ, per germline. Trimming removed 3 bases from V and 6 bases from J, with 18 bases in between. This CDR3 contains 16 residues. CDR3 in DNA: TGTGCCAGCAGCCAGAAGACGGCAGGAGCGGGTCAGCCCCAGCATTTT. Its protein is CASSQKTAGAGQPQHF.